The entry that follows covers one T cell receptor (beta chain) sequence. Seattle patient enrollment occurred during active infection, with longitudinal follow-up thereafter. Germline CDR1 and CDR2: LNHNV and YYDKDF (reference sequence). The CDR3 loop spans 14 amino acids. V gave up 0 bases and J gave up 5 bases, with 10 bases separating them. The data were taken from a study of blood T cell repertoires in COVID-19. Measured with immunoSEQ multiplex PCR; TCRdb has only the in-frame clones, and not every one. The data show roughly 180,000 clones, roughly 78% seen once. The sequenced sample was peripheral blood. This TCR was recovered from a woman aged 55-69 years with COVID-19, enrolled during active disease. The J gene is TRBJ1-1, the V gene TRBV15, with D possibly TRBD1 on 6 matching bases. The CDR3 sequence: CATSRDRGRTEAFF. DNA for the CDR3: TGTGCCACCAGCAGAGACAGGGGAAGGACTGAAGCTTTCTTT.